This passage covers 8 T cell receptor beta chains from one sample sequenced in a study of cytomegalovirus exposure and HLA in healthy donors (dated by TCRdb to 2015 to 2018). Library method: the immunoSEQ multiplex PCR assay. A mixture of 60 forward primers for TCR Vbeta segments and 13 reverse primers for TCR Jbeta segments was used in the multiplex PCR. What TCRdb holds here is the immuneACCESS table cut down to in-frame rearrangements. Part of the clones is not present; checked against another copy, under half of the missing clones reflect an unresolved V gene, and the others are unexplained. The sample table records approximately 140,000 clones; almost 80% of these occur just once. The ten top clones hold around 1% of the sample. Sequencing was carried out using PBMCs. The source of these receptors is a man in his late teens or twenties in good health and CMV-seronegative.

V usage is TRBV5-4 and J usage is TRBJ1-2; unclear D gene. The CDR3 loop spans 13 amino acids. V was cut by 0 bases and J by 3 bases, with 6 bases left in between. Germline V gene lookup returns CDR1 SGHNT and CDR2 YYREEE (reference sequence). As DNA, the CDR3 is TGTGCCAGCAGCTTGGTCCCCTACTATGGCTACACCTTC. It is translated as CASSLVPYYGYTF.

Here the CDR3 reads CASSGATGFGNQPQHF. CDR3 nucleotides: TGTGCCAGCAGCGGGGCTACAGGGTTCGGCAATCAGCCCCAGCATTTT. The J gene is TRBJ1-5, the V gene TRBV7-2; perhaps TRBD1 as D (6 bases). CDR1 is SGHTA and CDR2 is FQGNSA in the germline V gene. V was clipped by 5 bases and J by 2 bases, with 16 bases between them. The CDR3 is 16 amino acids. The entire variable domain, with the rest obtained from reference TRBV7-2 and TRBJ1-5, is as follows: GAGVSQSPSNKVTEKGKDVELRCDPISGHTALYWYRQSLGQGLEFLIYFQGNSAPDKSGLPSDRFSAERTGGSVSTLTIQRTQQEDSAVYLCASSGATGFGNQPQHFGDGTRLSIL.

This clone came up a few times. The gene calls are TRBV5-1 and TRBJ2-7, with 9 bases matching TRBD1. The CDR3 consists of 12 residues. V lost 4 bases, J lost 6 bases, and 2 bases stayed unmatched. Germline CDR1 SGHRS, CDR2 YFSETQ. Written as DNA, the CDR3 is TGCGCCAGCAGCGGGACAGGGACCGAGCAGTACTTC. Protein: CASSGTGTEQYF. Variable domain in full (rest from reference TRBV5-1 and TRBJ2-7): KAGVTQTPRYLIKTRGQQVTLSCSPISGHRSVSWYQQTPGQGLQFLFEYFSETQRNKGNFPGRFSGRQFSNSRSEMNVSTLELGDSALYLCASSGTGTEQYFGPGTRLTVT.

The chain combines TRBV5-1 with TRBJ2-1; TRBD2 might be the D (6 bases). The CDR3 extends over 13 amino acids. The V gene lost 4 bases and the J gene lost 5 bases, with 10 bases spanning the gap. CDR1 is SGHRS, CDR2 YFSETQ, per germline. The CDR3: CASSIGRDNEQFF. The CDR3 DNA reads as TGCGCCAGCAGCATCGGGAGAGACAATGAGCAGTTCTTC.

A single count supports this clone. This chain connects TRBV5-1 to TRBJ1-6, with TRBD1 matching 7 bases. Germline V CDR1 and CDR2: SGHRS, YFSETQ. The CDR3 loop spans 15 amino acids. J gave up 6 bases and V 4 bases, and 7 bases lay outside the gene matches. CDR3 nucleotide sequence: TGCGCCAGCAGCGTCCGGGACAGACCTAATTCACCCCTCCACTTT. Translated: CASSVRDRPNSPLHF. The variable domain in full, completed from reference TRBV5-1 and TRBJ1-6, reads KAGVTQTPRYLIKTRGQQVTLSCSPISGHRSVSWYQQTPGQGLQFLFEYFSETQRNKGNFPGRFSGRQFSNSRSEMNVSTLELGDSALYLCASSVRDRPNSPLHFGNGTRLTVT.

As regards this clone: Other DNA sequences within the sample encode an identical CDR3. The chain joins TRBV13 to TRBJ1-1; D remains unclear. The CDR3 totals 12 residues. The germline CDR1 and CDR2 sequences are PRHDT and FYEKMQ (reference sequence). Trimming pared 4 bases from V and 4 bases from J, leaving 7 bases between. The CDR3 region is CASSSRGTEAFF. For the CDR3, the DNA is TGTGCCAGCAGCTCACGGGGCACTGAAGCTTTCTTT.

The CDR3 nucleotides read TGTGCCAGCAGCGCCCGGACAGGTACGATGTCCTACAATGAGCAGTTCTTC. Protein: CASSARTGTMSYNEQFF. The chain combines TRBV7-8 with TRBJ2-1, with 7 bases that match TRBD1. Germline V gene sequence: CDR1 SGHVS, CDR2 FQNEAQ. This CDR3 comprises 17 residues. The J segment lost 1 base and the V segment lost 5 bases, leaving 11 bases of the junction unmatched.

The V gene is TRBV19, the J gene TRBJ2-5; 7 bases line up with TRBD2. The assigned J gene may be wrong: the sequence end matches TRBJ2-7 better. Germline V CDR1 and CDR2: LNHDA, SQIVND (reference sequence). The CDR3 sequence is 15 residues long. The CDR3 DNA is TGTGCCAGTAGGGGGGGGGACTTTGATGCCTACGAGCAGTACTTC. Its translation is CASRGGDFDAYEQYF.